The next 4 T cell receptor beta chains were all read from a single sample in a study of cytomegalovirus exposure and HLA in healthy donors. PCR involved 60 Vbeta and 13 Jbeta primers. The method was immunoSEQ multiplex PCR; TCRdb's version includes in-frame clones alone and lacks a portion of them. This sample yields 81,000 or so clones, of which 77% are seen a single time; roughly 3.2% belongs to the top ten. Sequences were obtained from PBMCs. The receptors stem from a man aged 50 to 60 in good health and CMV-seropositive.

In DNA, the CDR3 is TGTGCCACCGAGCGAGAGAGGGGGAACGAAAAACTGTTTTTT. Its translation is CATERERGNEKLFF. The chain recombines TRBV15 with TRBJ1-4; D might be TRBD1 (6 bases). The CDR3 covers 14 residues. The germline gives CDR1 LNHNV, CDR2 YYDKDF (reference sequence). Trimming cost V 8 bases and J 8 bases, with 18 bases left between them.

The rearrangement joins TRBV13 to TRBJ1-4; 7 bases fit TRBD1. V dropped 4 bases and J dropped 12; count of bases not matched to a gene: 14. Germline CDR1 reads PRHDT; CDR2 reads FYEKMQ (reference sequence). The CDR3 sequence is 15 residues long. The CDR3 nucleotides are TGTGCCAGCAGCTCCTCCGGGACAGATTTGCGGCAACTGTTTTTT. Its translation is CASSSSGTDLRQLFF.

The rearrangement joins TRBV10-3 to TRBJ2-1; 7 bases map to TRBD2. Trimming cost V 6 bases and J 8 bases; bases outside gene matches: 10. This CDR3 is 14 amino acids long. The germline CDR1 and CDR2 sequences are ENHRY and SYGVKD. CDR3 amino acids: CAIRTPGGSDEQFF. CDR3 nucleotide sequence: TGTGCCATCAGAACCCCGGGAGGAAGCGATGAGCAGTTCTTC.

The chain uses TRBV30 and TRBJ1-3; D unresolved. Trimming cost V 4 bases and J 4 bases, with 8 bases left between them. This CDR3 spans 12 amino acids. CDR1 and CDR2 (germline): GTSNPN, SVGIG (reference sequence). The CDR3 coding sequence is TGTGCCTGGACGGGGTCAGGAAACACCATATATTTT. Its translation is CAWTGSGNTIYF.